A single sample gave rise to the 25 T cell receptor beta chains below, sequenced in a study of tumor-infiltrating lymphocytes in primary liver carcinoma. The investigators made TCR beta cDNA from about 500 ng total RNA, using a constant-region primer. Employing slightly modified ARM-PCR, three nested multiplex PCR rounds were run, and these gave rise to the TCR beta libraries. It was with TRBV1-TRBV30 forward primers and a C-beta reverse primer that the first two PCR rounds were run, at around 11 cycles each. MiXCR was run by TCRdb on the multiplex PCR reads, yielding one entry per CDR3 protein. The sample records around 70,000 distinct CDR3 sequences, almost 70% being singletons. Unsorted bulk tissue, about 19-32 mg of it, served as the source for co-extraction of RNA and DNA. Specimen: liver tumor tissue from sampling region 4. As to subset: tumor region T4, right-lateral pole. These receptor sequences come from a man between 40 and 49 years old with primary liver carcinoma and hepatitis B virus infection.

This clonotype was found many times. The rearrangement joins TRBV14 to TRBJ2-7; the D gene could be TRBD1 or TRBD2 (5 bases each). CDR1 is SGHDN, CDR2 FVKESK, per germline. Trimming left V 1 base short and J 6 bases short, with 7 bases between. This CDR3 is built from 12 residues. The CDR3 protein is CASSQVRGEQYF. The CDR3 nucleotides read TGTGCCAGCAGCCAAGTGAGGGGCGAGCAGTACTTC.

As regards this clonotype: Being one base from a much bigger clone, this may be a read error. The chain recombines TRBV21-1 with TRBJ2-5. TRBV21-1 is shown as a pseudogene. This CDR3 has 11 residues. Written as DNA, the CDR3 is TGTGCCAGCCTCGATCACCCCGCCCAGTACTTC. It codes for CASLDHPAQYF.

Worth noting for this clonotype: A read error may account for a junction end that differs from germline. This chain uses TRBV11-2 with TRBJ2-5, with TRBD1 as a possible D gene (6 bases). CDR3 length equals 17 residues. Germline values: CDR1 SGHAT, CDR2 FQNNGV. Here the CDR3 DNA reads TGTGCCAGCAGCTTAGATCAACAGGGTCGGGGTCTAGAGACCCAGTACTTT. Its protein product is CASSLDQQGRGLETQYF.

This clonotype was counted between two and nine times. A much larger clone differs from this one at a single base, so this may be a read error. The genes are TRBV7-8 and TRBJ2-3, with D perhaps matching TRBD1 (6 bases). The CDR3 runs 14 residues. CDR1 and CDR2 from the germline V gene are SGHVS and FQNEAQ. CDR3 amino acids: CVSSPDSSTDTQYF. CDR3 bases: TGTGTCAGCAGCCCGGACAGCAGCACAGATACGCAGTATTTT.

About this clonotype: A junction end diverges from the germline sequence, so it may reflect a read error. The chain links TRBV7-9 to TRBJ2-3; tentatively, D is TRBD2 (5 bases). The length of the CDR3 is 15 residues. Germline loops: CDR1 SEHNR, CDR2 FQNEAQ (reference sequence). CDR3 sequence reads: CASSLAGGSTDTLYF. Here the CDR3 DNA reads TGTGCCAGCAGCCTAGCCGGCGGTAGCACAGATACGCTGTATTTT.

Note on this clonotype: A read error may account for a junction end that differs from germline. V and J are TRBV4-1 and TRBJ2-7; D might be TRBD1 (5 bases). CDR3 length: 15 residues. The germline V gene has CDR1 MGHRA and CDR2 YSYEKL. The CDR3 is CASSQDRARIYVQYF. DNA for the CDR3: TGCGCCAGCAGCCAAGACAGGGCGAGAATCTACGTGCAGTACTTC.

The J gene is TRBJ2-7, the V gene TRBV12-3 or TRBV12-4, with D possibly TRBD2 on 5 matching bases. The CDR3 is 12 residues long. The CDR3 loop is CVSSLAAGEQYF. The CDR3 DNA is TGTGTCAGTAGTTTAGCCGCGGGCGAGCAGTACTTC.

For this clonotype: An end of the junction differs from the germline gene, which may be a read error. The chain recombines TRBV19 with TRBJ1-1; D call uncertain. Germline V lookup: CDR1 LNHDA, CDR2 SQIVND (reference sequence). This CDR3 is 12 amino acids long. The CDR3: CASRQRCTEAFF. The CDR3 region has the DNA TGTGCCAGTAGACAGAGGTGCACTGAGGCTTTCTTT.

Worth noting for this clonotype: The CDR3 ends on some other residue instead of the conserved phenylalanine or tryptophan, so this is likely a read error. Written as DNA, the CDR3 is TGTGCCAGCAGTTACTCTAGGGACAGGGGCCTAGGGGAACAGTACCTC. This encodes CASSYSRDRGLGEQYL. The chain is built from TRBV6-5 and TRBJ2-7, with 10 bases matching TRBD1. The germline CDR1 and CDR2 sequences are MNHEY and SVGAGI. Trimming removed 0 bases from V and 10 bases from J; junction bases left unmatched: 12. The CDR3 spans 16 residues.

This clonotype was seen a handful of times. V and J are TRBV28 and TRBJ1-5; tentative D call: TRBD1 (5 bases). The CDR3 is 20 amino acids. Trimming stripped 5 bases from V and 7 bases from J, with 33 bases between. Germline lookup yields CDR1 MDHEN and CDR2 SYDVKM. CDR3 DNA: TGTGCCAGCAGTCCAGGCTATGAAGTATTAGGGGACCCTATAATCCAGCCCCAGCATTTT. Its translation: CASSPGYEVLGDPIIQPQHF.

Worth noting for this clonotype: One end of the junction fails to match germline, which may point to a read error. V gene TRBV11-2 combines with J gene TRBJ2-3; a possible D gene is TRBD2 (5 bases). CDR3 size: 16 residues. Germline loops: CDR1 SGHAT, CDR2 FQNNGV. CDR3 amino acids: CVSSPPISDSTDTQYF. CDR3 sequence (DNA): TGTGTCAGCAGCCCCCCGATTAGCGACAGCACAGATACGCAGTATTTT. Based on the CDR3 plus reference TRBV11-2 and TRBJ2-3, the full variable domain is EAGVAQSPRYKIIEKRQSVAFWCNPISGHATLYWYQQILGQGPKLLIQFQNNGVVDDSQLPKDRFSAERLKGVDSTLKIQPAKLEDSAVYLCVSSPPISDSTDTQYFGPGTRLTVL.

To note about this clonotype: Germline and junction disagree at one end, which may indicate a read error. The rearrangement joins TRBV10-3 to TRBJ2-5; D uncertain. The CDR3 is made up of 13 amino acids. CDR1 is ENHRY, CDR2 SYGVKD, per germline. The CDR3: CATSEAEQETQYF. The CDR3 DNA is TGTGCCACCAGTGAGGCAGAACAAGAGACTCAGTACTTC.

There are many counts of this clonotype. The chain couples TRBV10-2 to TRBJ1-5, with D tentatively TRBD1 (5 bases). The CDR3 covers 15 residues. Trimming stripped 0 bases from V and 6 bases from J, with 12 bases between. Per the germline V gene, CDR1 is WSHSY and CDR2 is SAAADI. The CDR3 bases are TGCGCCAGCAGTGAGTCCGGGGGTGAGGGTCAGCCCCAGCATTTT. The encoded protein is CASSESGGEGQPQHF.

About this clonotype: Germline is not matched at one junction end, which may reflect a read error. The V gene is TRBV11-2, the J gene TRBJ2-1, with 7 nucleotides matching TRBD2. Germline loops: CDR1 SGHAT, CDR2 FQNNGV. The CDR3 loop spans 16 amino acids. Here the CDR3 DNA reads TGTGGCAGCAGCTGCTCTTCGACTAGTGGGAGGGGAGGCGGGTTCTTC. It codes for CGSSCSSTSGRGGGFF.

The chain joins TRBV6-5 to TRBJ2-3; 7 bases are a match to TRBD1. The CDR3 consists of 15 residues. Germline trimming cut 6 bases from V and 13 bases from J; bases unmatched to any gene: 19. Germline loops: CDR1 MNHEY, CDR2 SVGAGI. Here the CDR3 DNA reads TGTGCCAGCAGCCAAGCAGGTTTTGGGACAGATACCGAGTATTTT. Translated: CASSQAGFGTDTEYF.

With respect to this clonotype: One end of the junction fails to match germline, which may point to a read error. The chain recombines TRBV4-1 with TRBJ1-3, with no clear D. There are 14 residues in the CDR3. CDR1 is MGHRA and CDR2 is YSYEKL in the germline V gene. CDR3 sequence (DNA): TGCGCCAGCAGCCGTGATAACTCTGGAAACACCATATACTTT. Protein product: CASSRDNSGNTIYF.

This clonotype has a single count. A much more abundant neighbour one base away suggests this may be a read error. The gene calls are TRBV28 and TRBJ2-7; 7 bases match TRBD1. Germline V gene lookup returns CDR1 MDHEN and CDR2 SYDVKM. The CDR3 covers 14 residues. V shed 6 bases and J 4 bases; nucleotides not matched to a gene: 9. The DNA of the CDR3 is TGTGCCAGCAGCCTCCAGACAGGGTGGTACGAGCAGTACTTC. Protein: CASSLQTGWYEQYF.

The table lists this clonotype with many counts. The rearrangement links TRBV12-3 or TRBV12-4 to TRBJ2-1; D remains ambiguous. V was shortened by 2 bases and J by 2 bases, with 10 bases between the two germline ends. The CDR3 has 15 amino acids. The CDR3 bases are TGTGCCAGCAGTTTAAGGGATGCCACCTACAATGAGCAGTTCTTC. Its translation: CASSLRDATYNEQFF.

About this clonotype: The junction differs from germline at one of its ends, possibly a read error. The chain is built from TRBV29-1 and TRBJ2-2; the D gene could be TRBD1 or TRBD2 (6 bases each). CDR3 length: 16 amino acids. Germline CDR1 reads SQVTM; CDR2 reads ANQGSEA. CDR3 sequence (DNA): TGCAGCGTTGAAATTAGTTGGGGGGCGAAGACCGGGGAGCTGTTTTTT. Amino acids: CSVEISWGAKTGELFF.

About this clonotype: Being one base from a much bigger clone, this may be a read error. This chain joins TRBV5-5 and TRBJ2-2, with 10 bases that match TRBD1. Germline V gene sequence: CDR1 SGHKS, CDR2 YYEKEE (reference sequence). The CDR3 runs to 16 residues. V gave up 1 base and J gave up 6 bases; unmatched junction bases: 6. The CDR3 DNA is TGTGCCAGCAGCTTGAGACAGGGGGCCGGGGCCGGGGAGCTGTTTTTT. Translation: CASSLRQGAGAGELFF.

This clonotype showed up just once. The genes are TRBV5-6 and TRBJ1-2, with D maybe TRBD1 (6 bases). Trimming cost V 6 bases and J 7 bases, with 22 bases left between them. Per germline, CDR1 SGHDT and CDR2 YYEEEE. This CDR3 is 15 amino acids long. This chain's CDR3 is CASNIRGARGFGYTF. CDR3 in DNA: TGTGCCAGCAACATTCGGGGGGCGCGGGGGTTTGGCTACACCTTC.

In its sample, this clonotype was seen many times. The chain carries TRBV30 and TRBJ2-1; tentative D call: TRBD1 (5 bases). The V gene's germline CDR1 is GTSNPN and CDR2 SVGIG (reference sequence). CDR3 length equals 13 residues. Between the trimmed V and J ends, which lost 3 bases and 10 bases, there was a span of 16 bases. The CDR3 is CAWRSPLPGEQFF. In DNA, the CDR3 is TGTGCCTGGAGAAGTCCCCTACCAGGGGAGCAGTTCTTC.

A remark on this clonotype: This may arise from a read error, as a much more abundant clone is one base away. V usage is TRBV2 and J usage is TRBJ1-1; D uncertain. V was clipped by 7 bases and J by 0 bases, with 9 bases between them. The CDR3 loop spans 13 amino acids. CDR1 is SNHLY, CDR2 FYNNEI, per germline. CDR3: CASITNLNTEAFF. In DNA, the CDR3 is TGTGCCAGCATTACCAATTTGAACACTGAAGCTTTCTTT.

This clonotype was found once. Its ends do not fully match the called genes, so a read error is possible. V is TRBV6-2 or TRBV6-3 and J is TRBJ2-1, with D possibly called TRBD1 or TRBD2 (5 bases each). CDR1 MNHEY and CDR2 SVGEGT come from the germline V gene. CDR3 length equals 16 residues. CDR3 sequence reads: CASSETGTVTYNGQFF. The CDR3 DNA follows: TGTGCCAGCAGTGAAACCGGGACGGTAACCTACAATGGGCAGTTCTTC.

Comments on this clonotype: A junction end diverges from the germline sequence, so it may reflect a read error. The DNA for the CDR3 is TGCGCCAGCAGCCAAGTCCCCGGGGAAACTAGTGAAAAACTGCTTTTT. Translation gives CASSQVPGETSEKLLF. The rearrangement joins TRBV4-1 to TRBJ1-4; D remains unclear. The CDR3 runs to 16 residues. The germline V gene encodes CDR1 MGHRA and CDR2 YSYEKL.